This TCR beta chain derives from a study of T cell responses to AZD1222 COVID-19 vaccine. Here immunoSEQ multiplex PCR was the method, and the copy in TCRdb shows in-frame clones only, minus some. The sample yields some 100,000 clones, about nine tenths seen once. CDR3 length: 14 amino acids. Germline values: CDR1 SGHNT, CDR2 YYREEE (reference sequence). The germline V and J ends were trimmed by 3 bases and 4 bases, with 13 bases remaining between them. V gene TRBV5-4 combines with J gene TRBJ1-2, with a possible D match to TRBD1 (5 bases). The starting material was peripheral blood, obtained on day 0 of AZD1222 vaccination. The receptor comes from an adult in good health. The CDR3 DNA sequence: TGTGCCAGCAGCTCCTCGACAGTGGGCTATGGCTACACCTTC. Its protein is CASSSSTVGYGYTF.